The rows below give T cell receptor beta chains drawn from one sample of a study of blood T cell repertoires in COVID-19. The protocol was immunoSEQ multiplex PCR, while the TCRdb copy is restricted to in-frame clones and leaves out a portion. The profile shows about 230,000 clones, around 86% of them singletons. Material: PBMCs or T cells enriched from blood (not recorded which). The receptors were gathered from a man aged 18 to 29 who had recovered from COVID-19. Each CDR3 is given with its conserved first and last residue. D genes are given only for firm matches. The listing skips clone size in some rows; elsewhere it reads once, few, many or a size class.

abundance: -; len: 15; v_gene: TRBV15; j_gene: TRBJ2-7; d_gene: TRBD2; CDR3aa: CATSIGLAGAYEQYF; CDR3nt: TGTGCCACCAGCATAGGACTAGCGGGGGCCTACGAGCAGTACTTC
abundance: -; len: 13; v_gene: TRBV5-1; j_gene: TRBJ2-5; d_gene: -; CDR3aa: CASSFEGVETQYF; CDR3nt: TGCGCCAGCAGCTTCGAGGGAGTGGAGACCCAGTACTTC
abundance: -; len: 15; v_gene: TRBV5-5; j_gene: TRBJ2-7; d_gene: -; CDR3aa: CASSTDLALTYEQYF; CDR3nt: TGTGCCAGCAGCACGGATCTAGCCCTCACCTACGAGCAGTACTTC
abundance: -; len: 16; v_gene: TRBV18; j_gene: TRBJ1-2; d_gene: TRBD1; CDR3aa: CASSSSTGTANYGYTF; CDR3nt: TGTGCCAGCTCATCCTCAACCGGGACAGCTAACTATGGCTACACCTTC
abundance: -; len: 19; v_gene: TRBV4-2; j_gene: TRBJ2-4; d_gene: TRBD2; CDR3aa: CASSQDLGLAGERENIQYF; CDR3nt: TGTGCCAGCAGCCAAGATCTAGGCCTAGCGGGAGAACGGGAAAACATTCAGTACTTC
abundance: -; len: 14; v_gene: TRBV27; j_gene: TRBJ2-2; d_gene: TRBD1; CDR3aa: CASSSHRGLGELFF; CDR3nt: TGTGCCAGCAGTTCCCACAGGGGGCTTGGGGAGCTGTTTTTT
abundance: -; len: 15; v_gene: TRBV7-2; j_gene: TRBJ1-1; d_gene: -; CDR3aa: CASSTRSGGPTEAFF; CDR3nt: TGTGCCAGCAGCACCCGGTCGGGGGGCCCAACTGAAGCTTTCTTT
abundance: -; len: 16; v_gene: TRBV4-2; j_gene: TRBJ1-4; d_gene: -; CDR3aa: CASSQERKDNNEKLFF; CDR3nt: TGTGCCAGCAGCCAAGAACGGAAGGACAATAATGAAAAACTGTTTTTT
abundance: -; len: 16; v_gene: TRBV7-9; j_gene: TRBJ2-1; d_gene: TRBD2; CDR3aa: CASSPSTSGFYNEQFF; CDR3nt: TGTGCCAGCAGCCCTTCTACTAGCGGATTTTACAATGAGCAGTTCTTC
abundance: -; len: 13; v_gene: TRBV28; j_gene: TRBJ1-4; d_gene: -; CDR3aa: CASIEGNKEKLFF; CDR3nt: TGTGCCAGCATTGAGGGAAACAAGGAAAAACTGTTTTTT
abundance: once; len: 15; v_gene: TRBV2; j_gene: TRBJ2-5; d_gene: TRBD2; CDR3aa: CASSELAGSRETQYF; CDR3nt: TGTGCCAGCAGTGAACTAGCGGGAAGTCGGGAGACCCAGTACTTC
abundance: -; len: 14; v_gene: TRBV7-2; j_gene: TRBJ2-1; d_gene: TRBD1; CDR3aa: CASSIDRGYNEQFF; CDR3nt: TGTGCCAGCAGCATCGACAGGGGCTACAATGAGCAGTTCTTC
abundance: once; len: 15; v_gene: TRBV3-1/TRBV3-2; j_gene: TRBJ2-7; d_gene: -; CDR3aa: CASSNRGAASYEQYF; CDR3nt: TGTGCCAGCAGCAACCGTGGTGCGGCCTCCTACGAGCAGTACTTC
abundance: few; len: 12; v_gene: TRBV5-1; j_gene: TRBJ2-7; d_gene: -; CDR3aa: CASSPWGDEQYF; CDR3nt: TGCGCCAGCAGCCCTTGGGGCGACGAGCAGTACTTC
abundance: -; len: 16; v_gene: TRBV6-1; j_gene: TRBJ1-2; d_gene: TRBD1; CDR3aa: CASSAFRGTGRYGYTF; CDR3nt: TGTGCCAGCAGTGCGTTCAGGGGGACAGGGCGATATGGCTACACCTTC
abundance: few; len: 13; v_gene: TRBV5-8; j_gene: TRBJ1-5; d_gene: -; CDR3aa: CASSLGHSPPQHF; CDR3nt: TGTGCCAGCAGCTTGGGGCACAGTCCCCCCCAGCATTTT
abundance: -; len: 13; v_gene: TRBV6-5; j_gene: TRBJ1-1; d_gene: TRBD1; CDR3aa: CASSWPGGTEAFF; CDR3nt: TGTGCCAGCAGTTGGCCAGGGGGTACTGAAGCTTTCTTT
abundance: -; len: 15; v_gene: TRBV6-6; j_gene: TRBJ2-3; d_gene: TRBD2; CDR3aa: CASSYSAGGKDTQYF; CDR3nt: TGTGCCAGCAGTTATTCGGCGGGGGGAAAAGATACGCAGTATTTT
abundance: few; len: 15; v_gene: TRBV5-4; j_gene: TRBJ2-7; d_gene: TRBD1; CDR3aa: CASSTGQGAGYEQYF; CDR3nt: TGTGCCAGCAGCACAGGACAGGGGGCTGGCTACGAGCAGTACTTC
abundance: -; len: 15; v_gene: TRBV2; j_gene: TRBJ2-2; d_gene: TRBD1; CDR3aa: CASSRDSPGTGELFF; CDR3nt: TGTGCCAGCAGTAGGGACAGCCCGGGCACCGGGGAGCTGTTTTTT
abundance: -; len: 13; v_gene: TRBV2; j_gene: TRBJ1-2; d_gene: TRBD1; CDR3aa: CASSQTGGSGYTF; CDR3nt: TGTGCCAGCAGCCAGACAGGGGGCAGTGGCTACACCTTC
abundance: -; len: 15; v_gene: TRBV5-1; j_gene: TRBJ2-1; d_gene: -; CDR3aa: CASSLASPGNNEQFF; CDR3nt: TGCGCCAGCAGCTTGGCCAGCCCGGGAAACAATGAGCAGTTCTTC
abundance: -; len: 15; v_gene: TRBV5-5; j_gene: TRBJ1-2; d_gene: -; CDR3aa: CASSLRDLANYGYTF; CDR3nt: TGTGCCAGCAGCTTACGGGATTTAGCTAACTATGGCTACACCTTC
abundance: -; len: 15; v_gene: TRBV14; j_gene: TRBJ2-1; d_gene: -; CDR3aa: CASSPMLESSDEQFF; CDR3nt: TGTGCCAGCAGCCCTATGTTAGAGTCTTCGGATGAGCAGTTCTTC
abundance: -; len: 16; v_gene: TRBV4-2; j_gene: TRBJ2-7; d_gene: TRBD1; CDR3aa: CASSQATGGPSYEQYF; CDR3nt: TGTGCCAGCAGCCAAGCCACAGGGGGCCCCTCCTACGAGCAGTACTTC
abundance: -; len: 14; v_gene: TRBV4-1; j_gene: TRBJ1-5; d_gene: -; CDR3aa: CASSQSPYNQPQHF; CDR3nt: TGCGCCAGCAGCCAAAGTCCCTACAATCAGCCCCAGCATTTT
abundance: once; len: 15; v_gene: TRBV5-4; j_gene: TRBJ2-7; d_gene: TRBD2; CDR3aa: CASSFLAGGPYEQYF; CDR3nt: TGTGCCAGCAGTTTTCTAGCGGGGGGGCCCTACGAGCAGTACTTC
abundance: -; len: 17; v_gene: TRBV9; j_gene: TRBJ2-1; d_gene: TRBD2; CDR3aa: CASSGGLAGGQYNEQFF; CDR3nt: TGTGCCAGCAGCGGCGGACTAGCGGGAGGGCAATACAATGAGCAGTTCTTC
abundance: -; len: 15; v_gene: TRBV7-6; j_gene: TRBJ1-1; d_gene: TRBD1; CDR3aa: CASSLRTGGGTEAFF; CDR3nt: TGTGCCAGCAGCTTGAGAACAGGGGGGGGTACTGAAGCTTTCTTT
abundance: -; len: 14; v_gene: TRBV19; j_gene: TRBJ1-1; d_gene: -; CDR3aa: CASSPAGENTEAFF; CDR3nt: TGTGCCAGTAGTCCGGCCGGGGAGAACACTGAAGCTTTCTTT
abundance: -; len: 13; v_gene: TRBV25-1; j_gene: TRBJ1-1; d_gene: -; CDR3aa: CASIGWANTEAFF; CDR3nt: TGTGCCAGCATTGGGTGGGCGAACACTGAAGCTTTCTTT
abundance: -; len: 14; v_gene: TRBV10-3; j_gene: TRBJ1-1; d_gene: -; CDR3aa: CAISGSGGDTEAFF; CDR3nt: TGTGCCATCAGTGGGTCCGGGGGGGACACTGAAGCTTTCTTT
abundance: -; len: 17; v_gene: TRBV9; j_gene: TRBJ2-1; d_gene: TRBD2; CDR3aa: CASSPSIAGPSYNEQFF; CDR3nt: TGTGCCAGCAGCCCCTCGATAGCGGGCCCTTCCTACAATGAGCAGTTCTTC
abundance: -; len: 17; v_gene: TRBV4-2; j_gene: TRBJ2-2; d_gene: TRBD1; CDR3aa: CASSHRRQGVNTGELFF; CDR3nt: TGTGCCAGCAGCCACCGGCGACAGGGGGTAAACACCGGGGAGCTGTTTTTT
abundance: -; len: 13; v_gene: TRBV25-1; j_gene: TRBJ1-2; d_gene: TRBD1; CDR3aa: CASKLGTAYGYTF; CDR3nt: TGTGCCAGCAAGTTGGGGACAGCATATGGCTACACCTTC
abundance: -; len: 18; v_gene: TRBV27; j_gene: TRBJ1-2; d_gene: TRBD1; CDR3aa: CASSLGQPGGYPNYGYTF; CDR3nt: TGTGCCAGCAGTTTGGGCCAGCCAGGGGGCTACCCTAACTATGGCTACACCTTC
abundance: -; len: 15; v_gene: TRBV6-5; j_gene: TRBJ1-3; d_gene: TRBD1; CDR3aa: CASSYQGAPGNTIYF; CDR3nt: TGTGCCAGCAGTTACCAGGGGGCTCCTGGAAACACCATATATTTT
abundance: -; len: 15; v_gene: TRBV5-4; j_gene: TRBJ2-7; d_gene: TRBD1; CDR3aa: CASSTEDRSSYEQYF; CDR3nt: TGTGCCAGCAGCACAGAGGACAGGAGCTCCTACGAGCAGTACTTC
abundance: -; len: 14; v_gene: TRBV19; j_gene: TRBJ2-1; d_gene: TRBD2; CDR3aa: CASSKSGRSNEQFF; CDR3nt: TGTGCCAGTAGTAAGAGCGGGAGGAGCAATGAGCAGTTCTTC
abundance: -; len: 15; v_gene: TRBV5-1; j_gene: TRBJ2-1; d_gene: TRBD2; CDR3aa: CASSWTSGRYNEQFF; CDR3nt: TGCGCCAGCAGCTGGACTAGCGGACGTTACAATGAGCAGTTCTTC
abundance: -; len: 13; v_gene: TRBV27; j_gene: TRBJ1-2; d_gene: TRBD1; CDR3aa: CASGQGSLEGYTF; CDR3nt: TGTGCCAGTGGACAGGGAAGTCTGGAAGGCTACACCTTC
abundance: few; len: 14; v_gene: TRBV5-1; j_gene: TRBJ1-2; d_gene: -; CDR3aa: CASSLEAGVDGYTF; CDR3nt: TGCGCCAGCAGCTTGGAGGCAGGGGTGGATGGCTACACCTTC
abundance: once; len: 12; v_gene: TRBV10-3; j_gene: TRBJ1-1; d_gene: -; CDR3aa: CAISEGSAEAFF; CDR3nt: TGTGCCATCAGTGAGGGTAGCGCAGAAGCTTTCTTT
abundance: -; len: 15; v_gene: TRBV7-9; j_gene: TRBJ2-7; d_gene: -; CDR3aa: CASSLAQTLSYEQYF; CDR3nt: TGTGCCAGCAGCTTAGCGCAAACACTATCCTACGAGCAGTACTTC
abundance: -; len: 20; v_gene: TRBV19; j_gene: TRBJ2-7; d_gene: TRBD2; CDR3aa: CASSWVASGRNRLGPYEQYF; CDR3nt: TGTGCCAGTAGTTGGGTGGCTAGCGGGAGGAACCGACTGGGACCCTACGAGCAGTACTTC
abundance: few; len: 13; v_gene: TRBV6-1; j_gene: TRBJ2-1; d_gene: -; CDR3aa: CASSEGGVGEQFF; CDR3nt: TGTGCCAGCAGTGAAGGGGGAGTTGGTGAGCAGTTCTTC
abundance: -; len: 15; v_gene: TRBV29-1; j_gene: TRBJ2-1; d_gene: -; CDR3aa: CSVGWASASYNEQFF; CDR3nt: TGCAGCGTGGGGTGGGCTAGCGCCTCCTACAATGAGCAGTTCTTC
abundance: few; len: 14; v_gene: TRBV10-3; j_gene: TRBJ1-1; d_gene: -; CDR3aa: CAISDRGKNTEAFF; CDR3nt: TGTGCCATCAGTGATCGGGGGAAAAACACTGAAGCTTTCTTT
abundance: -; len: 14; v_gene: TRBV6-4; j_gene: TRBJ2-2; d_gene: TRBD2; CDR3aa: CASSTSGGTGELFF; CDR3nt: TGTGCCAGCAGTACCAGCGGGGGGACCGGGGAGCTGTTTTTT
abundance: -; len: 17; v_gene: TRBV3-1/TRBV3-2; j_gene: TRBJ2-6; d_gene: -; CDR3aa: CASSQALTGSGANVLTF; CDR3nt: TGTGCCAGCAGCCAAGCACTAACAGGTTCTGGGGCCAACGTCCTGACTTTC
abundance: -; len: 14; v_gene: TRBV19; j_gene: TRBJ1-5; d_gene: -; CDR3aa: CASSITGDNQPQHF; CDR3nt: TGTGCCAGTAGTATAACCGGGGACAATCAGCCCCAGCATTTT
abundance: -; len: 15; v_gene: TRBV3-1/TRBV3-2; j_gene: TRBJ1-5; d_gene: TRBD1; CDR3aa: CASSLGTASNQPQHF; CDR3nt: TGTGCCAGCAGCCTCGGGACAGCTAGCAATCAGCCCCAGCATTTT
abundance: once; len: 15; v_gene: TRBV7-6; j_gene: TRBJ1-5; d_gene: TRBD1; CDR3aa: CASSLQTGAYQPQHF; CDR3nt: TGTGCCAGCAGCTTACAGACAGGGGCGTATCAGCCCCAGCATTTT
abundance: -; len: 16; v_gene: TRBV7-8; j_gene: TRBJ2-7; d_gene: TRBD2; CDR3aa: CASSITSGRVSYEQYF; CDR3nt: TGTGCCAGCAGCATCACTAGCGGGAGGGTGTCCTACGAGCAGTACTTC
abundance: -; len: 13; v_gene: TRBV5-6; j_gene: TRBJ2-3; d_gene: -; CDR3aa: CASSKGGTDTQYF; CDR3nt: TGTGCCAGCAGCAAGGGGGGCACAGATACGCAGTATTTT
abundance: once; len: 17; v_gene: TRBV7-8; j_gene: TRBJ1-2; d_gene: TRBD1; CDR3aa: CASSLASSGTGAYGYTF; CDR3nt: TGTGCCAGCAGCTTAGCTTCTTCCGGGACAGGAGCCTATGGCTACACCTTC
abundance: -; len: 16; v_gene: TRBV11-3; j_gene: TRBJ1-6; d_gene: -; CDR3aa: CASSPTTGPDNSPLHF; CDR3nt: TGTGCCAGCAGCCCGACGACAGGCCCCGATAATTCACCCCTCCACTTT